Below are 16 T cell receptor beta chains sequenced from a single sample in a study of identical twins (dated by TCRdb to about 2016). The library was obtained by 5' RACE. TCRdb lists the instrument as Illumina HiSeq 2000. TCRdb reran the public reads through fastp at Q25 and MiXCR, keeping productive beta chains. Every CDR3 protein is listed once, alongside the most common genes and DNA of its rows. The sample yields fewer than 650,000 distinct CDR3 sequences; 7.5% to 10% were counted once. The top ten hold roughly 3.2% of the sample. The sample was also linked to a second study, of yellow fever vaccine responses in identical twins.

The specimen sequenced was PBMCs. The receptors stem from a woman between 18 and 29 years old in good health.

This clonotype was detected only a few times. The chain has TRBV20-1 and TRBJ2-3; maybe TRBD2 (6 bases). The CDR3 runs to 18 residues. Germline lookup yields CDR1 DFQATT and CDR2 SNEGSKA (reference sequence). Trimming left V 2 bases short and J 4 bases short, with 25 bases between. In DNA, the CDR3 is TGCAGTGCTAGAAAACCCCCAAACCGGGACTTGAGGGCAGATACGCAGTATTTT. It yields the protein CSARKPPNRDLRADTQYF.

This clonotype was recorded many times. This chain uses TRBV4-3 with TRBJ2-6; possibly TRBD1 or TRBD2 for D (5 bases each). Germline CDR1 LGHNA, CDR2 YSLEER. The CDR3 has 19 residues. With 1 base removed from V and 2 bases from J, the gap between germline ends came to 18 bases. CDR3 nucleotides: TGCGCCAGCAGCCAAGTTTGGACATTAGGAGGAACTGGGGCCAACGTCCTGACTTTC. Translating gives CASSQVWTLGGTGANVLTF.

This sequence joins TRBV25-1 and TRBJ2-7, with D perhaps TRBD1 or TRBD2 (5 bases each). CDR1 is MGHDK, CDR2 SYGVNS, per germline. The CDR3 is 15 amino acids. Deletions cut 3 bases from V and 5 bases from J, with 17 bases between. Written as DNA, the CDR3 is TGTGCCAGCAGTGACAAACGGGGCCTGGCCAACGAGCAGTACTTC. This codes for CASSDKRGLANEQYF.

This clonotype was seen repeatedly, ten times or more. The rearrangement links TRBV6-1 to TRBJ2-1; 9 nucleotides agree with TRBD1. Trimming at V came to 6 bases and at J to 0 bases, leaving 0 bases not matched to a gene. Germline V gives CDR1 MNHNS, CDR2 SASEGT. CDR3 length: 14 residues. DNA for the CDR3: TGTGCCAGCAGGACAGGGGGCTCCTACAATGAGCAGTTCTTC. It is translated as CASRTGGSYNEQFF.

This clonotype was counted many times. The chain is built from TRBV10-3 and TRBJ2-5, with 7 positions matching TRBD2. The CDR3 runs 16 residues. The germline CDR1 and CDR2 sequences are ENHRY and SYGVKD. Germline trimming cut 0 bases from V and 5 bases from J; bases unmatched to any gene: 9. Here the CDR3 DNA reads TGTGCCATCAGTGAGTCAGGGGCGGGAGATGGTGAGACCCAGTACTTC. Its protein is CAISESGAGDGETQYF.

The chain joins TRBV2 to TRBJ2-7; 12 bases map to TRBD2. Unmatched junction bases numbered 6, after V lost 2 bases and J lost 1 base. This CDR3 region has 17 residues. Germline values: CDR1 SNHLY, CDR2 FYNNEI. CDR3 sequence (DNA): TGTGCCAGCAGTGAACCGATGACTAGCGGGAGTTCCTACGAGCAGTACTTC. Protein: CASSEPMTSGSSYEQYF.

Ten or more counts support this clonotype. One end of the junction does not line up with germline, which may come from a read error. The gene calls are TRBV7-7 and TRBJ2-3, with 8 bases that match TRBD2. The CDR3 has 16 residues. CDR1 SSHAT and CDR2 FNYEAQ come from the germline V gene (reference sequence). CDR3 sequence (DNA): TGTGCTAGCAGCTATATCCTAGCGGGTAGCACAGATACGCAGTATTTT. This sequence encodes CASSYILAGSTDTQYF.

This clonotype showed up just a few times. The chain couples TRBV7-9 to TRBJ2-1; 7 bases are a match to TRBD1. Trimming removed 4 bases from V and 15 bases from J; junction bases left unmatched: 6. From germline, CDR1 is SEHNR and CDR2 FQNEAQ (reference sequence). The CDR3 has 11 residues. The CDR3 region is CASSSQGIPFF. CDR3 nucleotides: TGTGCCAGCAGCTCACAGGGGATTCCGTTCTTC.

The V and J genes are TRBV19 and TRBJ2-7; D might be TRBD1 (6 bases). The CDR3 covers 12 residues. Germline V gene data show CDR1 as LNHDA and CDR2 as SQIVND (reference sequence). V lost 5 bases and J lost 6, with 11 bases in between. The CDR3 is CASSLIQGEQYF. The CDR3 nucleotides are TGTGCCAGTAGTCTCATACAGGGCGAGCAGTACTTC.

The J gene is TRBJ2-1, the V gene TRBV28; unclear D gene. The germline V gene has CDR1 MDHEN and CDR2 SYDVKM. Trimming stripped 5 bases from V and 1 base from J, with 9 bases between. This CDR3 is 14 amino acids long. CDR3 loop: CASSIASSYNEQFF. CDR3 DNA sequence: TGTGCCAGCAGTATAGCCTCGTCCTACAATGAGCAGTTCTTC.

This clonotype has a handful of counts. This rearrangement joins TRBV20-1 to TRBJ2-7; D might be TRBD1 (6 bases). The CDR3 is made up of 15 amino acids. CDR1 and CDR2 (germline): DFQATT, SNEGSKA (reference sequence). V lost 1 base and J 5 bases, leaving 18 bases between the germline ends. As DNA, the CDR3 is TGCAGTGCTAGAGGTGGGGGCTCGTCTAGGCACGAGCAGTACTTC. Encoded protein: CSARGGGSSRHEQYF.

This clonotype was seen many times. This rearrangement joins TRBV29-1 to TRBJ2-5; 7 positions match TRBD1. V shed 6 bases, J shed 5 bases, and the junction held 6 bases outside the gene matches. Germline values: CDR1 SQVTM, CDR2 ANQGSEA. The CDR3 contains 12 residues. The DNA for the CDR3 is TGCAGCGTATTGACAGGGTTTGAGACCCAGTACTTC. Protein product: CSVLTGFETQYF.

The chain is built from TRBV20-1 and TRBJ2-7; TRBD2 matches at 9 bases. Trimming took 5 bases from V and 3 from J; bases not matched to a gene: 8. This CDR3 is built from 14 residues. Germline V gene lookup returns CDR1 DFQATT and CDR2 SNEGSKA (reference sequence). The chain's CDR3 is CSAAPGTSFYEQYF. The CDR3 DNA reads TGCAGTGCTGCCCCTGGGACTAGCTTCTACGAGCAGTACTTC.

This sequence joins TRBV20-1 and TRBJ1-1, with 7 bases aligning to TRBD1. The J segment lost 9 bases and the V segment lost 5 bases, leaving 12 bases of the junction unmatched. Germline V lookup: CDR1 DFQATT, CDR2 SNEGSKA (reference sequence). The CDR3 loop spans 13 amino acids. CDR3 protein: CSAANPGGGQAFF. The CDR3 DNA sequence: TGCAGTGCTGCCAACCCAGGGGGAGGGCAAGCTTTCTTT.

This clonotype was found a few times. The genes are TRBV2 and TRBJ2-1; unclear D gene. Trimming removed 10 bases from V and 0 bases from J, with 13 bases in between. CDR3 length equals 14 residues. CDR1 is SNHLY, CDR2 FYNNEI, per germline. The CDR3 sequence is CATESWSSYNEQFF. DNA for the CDR3: TGTGCCACGGAATCGTGGAGCTCCTACAATGAGCAGTTCTTC.

This clonotype was seen many times. The CDR3 is CASSLEAGGNEQYF. The DNA for the CDR3 is TGTGCCAGCAGCTTAGAGGCAGGGGGGAACGAGCAGTACTTC. J is TRBJ2-7 and V is TRBV7-9; the D gene is possibly TRBD1 (7 bases). Germline V gives CDR1 SEHNR, CDR2 FQNEAQ (reference sequence). The CDR3 is 14 amino acids. The germline V and J ends were trimmed by 1 base and 5 bases, with 12 bases remaining between them.